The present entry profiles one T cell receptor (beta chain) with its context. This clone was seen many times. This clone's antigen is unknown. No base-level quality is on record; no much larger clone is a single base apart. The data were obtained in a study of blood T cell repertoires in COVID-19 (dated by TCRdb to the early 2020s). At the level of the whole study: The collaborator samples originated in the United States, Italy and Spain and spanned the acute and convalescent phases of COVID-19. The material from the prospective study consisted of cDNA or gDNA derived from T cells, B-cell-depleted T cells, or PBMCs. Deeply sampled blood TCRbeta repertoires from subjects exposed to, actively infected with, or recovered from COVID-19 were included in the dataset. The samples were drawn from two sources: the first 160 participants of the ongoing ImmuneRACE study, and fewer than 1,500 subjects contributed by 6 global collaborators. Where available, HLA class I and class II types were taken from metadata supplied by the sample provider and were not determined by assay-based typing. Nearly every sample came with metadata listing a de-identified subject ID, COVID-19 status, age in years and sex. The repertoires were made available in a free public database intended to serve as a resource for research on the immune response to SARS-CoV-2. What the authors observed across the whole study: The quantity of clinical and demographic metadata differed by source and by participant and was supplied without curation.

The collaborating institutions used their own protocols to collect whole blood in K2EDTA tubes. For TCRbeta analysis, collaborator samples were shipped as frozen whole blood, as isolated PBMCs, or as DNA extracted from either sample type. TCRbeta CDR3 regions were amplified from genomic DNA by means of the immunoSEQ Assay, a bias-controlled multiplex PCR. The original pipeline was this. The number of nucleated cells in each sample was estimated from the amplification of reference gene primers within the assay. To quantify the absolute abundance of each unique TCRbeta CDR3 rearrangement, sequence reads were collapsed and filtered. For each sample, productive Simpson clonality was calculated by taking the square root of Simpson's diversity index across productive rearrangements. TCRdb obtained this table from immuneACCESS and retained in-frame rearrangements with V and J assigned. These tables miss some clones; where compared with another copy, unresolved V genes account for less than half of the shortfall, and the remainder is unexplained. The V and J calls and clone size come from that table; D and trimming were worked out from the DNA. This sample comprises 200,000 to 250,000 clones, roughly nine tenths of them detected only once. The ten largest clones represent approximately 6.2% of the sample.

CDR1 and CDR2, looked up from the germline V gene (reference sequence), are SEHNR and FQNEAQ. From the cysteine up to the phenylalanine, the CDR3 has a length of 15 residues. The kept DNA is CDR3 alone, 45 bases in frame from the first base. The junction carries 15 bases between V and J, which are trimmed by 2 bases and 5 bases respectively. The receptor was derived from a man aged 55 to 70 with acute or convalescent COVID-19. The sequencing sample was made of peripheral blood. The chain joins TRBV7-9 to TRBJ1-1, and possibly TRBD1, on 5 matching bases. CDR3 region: CASSLSQGEWTEAFF. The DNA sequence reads TGTGCCAGCAGCTTAAGCCAGGGCGAATGGACTGAAGCTTTCTTT. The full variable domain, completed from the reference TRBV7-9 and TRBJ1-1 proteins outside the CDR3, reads DTGVSQNPRHKITKRGQNVTFRCDPISEHNRLYWYRQTLGQGPEFLTYFQNEAQLEKSRLLSDRFSAERPKGSFSTLEIQRTEQGDSAMYLCASSLSQGEWTEAFFGQGTRLTVV.